Each of the 7 T cell receptor beta chains below was sequenced from the same sample in a study of PD-L1 blockade in urothelial cancer. Assay: immunoSEQ multiplex PCR; the TCRdb copy retains only in-frame clones and omits some. The profile shows approximately 47,000 clones, 80% to 90% of them singletons. Documented time point: peripheral blood 6 weeks after treatment start. Here the sequenced sample was PBMCs, taken around atezolizumab (anti-PD-L1) treatment. All receptors come from a man between 65 and 85 years old with urothelial cancer.

This clone was counted between two and nine times. This chain connects TRBV9 to TRBJ2-7; D may be TRBD2 (6 bases). The length of the CDR3 is 15 residues. In germline, CDR1 is SGDLS, CDR2 YYNGEE. V lost 3 bases and J 2 bases, leaving 15 bases between the germline ends. CDR3 coding DNA: TGTGCCAGCAGCGCGGGCGGGGACCGAGCCTACGAGCAGTACTTC. This encodes CASSAGGDRAYEQYF.

The V gene is TRBV5-1, the J gene TRBJ2-3; 14 bases are shared with TRBD2. V trimming: 5 bases; J trimming: 0 bases; junction bases outside the gene matches: 8. Per the germline V gene, CDR1 is SGHRS and CDR2 is YFSETQ. This CDR3 is built from 18 residues. The CDR3 nucleotides read TGCGCCAGCAGTTTAGGGACTAGCGGGAGCCCTAGCACAGATACGCAGTATTTT. Its translation: CASSLGTSGSPSTDTQYF.

This clone showed up just a few times. The V gene is TRBV5-1, the J gene TRBJ1-3, with 8 bases that match TRBD1. The germline CDR1 and CDR2 sequences are SGHRS and YFSETQ. This CDR3 contains 16 residues. Losses at the gene ends were 0 bases for V and 0 bases for J; bases not matched to a gene: 2. CDR3 DNA: TGCGCCAGCAGCTTGGGTGACAGGGGCTCTGGAAACACCATATATTTT. It yields the protein CASSLGDRGSGNTIYF.

The V gene is TRBV20-1, the J gene TRBJ1-1; the D gene is possibly TRBD1 (5 bases). The CDR3 totals 11 residues. Germline values: CDR1 DFQATT, CDR2 SNEGSKA (reference sequence). The V and J ends lost 4 bases and 11 bases respectively, with 14 bases between them. This CDR3 is CSAKKWEGAFF. The CDR3 DNA reads as TGCAGTGCTAAAAAATGGGAGGGGGCTTTCTTT.

V is TRBV27 and J is TRBJ1-4, with 9 bases aligning to TRBD1. V lost 3 bases, J lost 8 bases, and 7 bases stayed unmatched. Per germline, CDR1 MNHEY and CDR2 SMNVEV (reference sequence). The CDR3 contains 15 residues. The CDR3 region is CASSFRTGVDEKLFF. The DNA of the CDR3 is TGTGCCAGCAGTTTCAGGACAGGGGTTGACGAAAAACTGTTTTTT.

This chain connects TRBV5-5 to TRBJ1-5; 7 bases match TRBD1. Trimming cost V 2 bases and J 1 base; bases outside gene matches: 6. In germline, CDR1 is SGHKS, CDR2 YYEKEE (reference sequence). This CDR3 is 16 amino acids long. The CDR3 spells CASSLQGLGSNQPQHF. The CDR3 DNA reads TGTGCCAGCAGCTTACAGGGGCTCGGGAGCAATCAGCCCCAGCATTTT. The full variable domain, its missing parts supplied by reference TRBV5-5 and TRBJ1-5, is DAGVTQSPTHLIKTRGQQVTLRCSPISGHKSVSWYQQVLGQGPQFIFQYYEKEERGRGNFPDRFSARQFPNYSSELNVNALLLGDSALYLCASSLQGLGSNQPQHFGDGTRLSIL.

The V call is TRBV23-1, the J call TRBJ2-2; D possibly corresponds to TRBD2 (5 bases). TRBV23-1 is recorded as an ORF, its role being uncertain. The CDR3 contains 17 residues. Trimming stripped 6 bases from V and 4 bases from J, with 21 bases between. CDR3 nucleotides: TGCGCCAGCAGACCGACGGGCCCCCCAGAGGGCACCGGGGAGCTGTTTTTT. Protein product: CASRPTGPPEGTGELFF.